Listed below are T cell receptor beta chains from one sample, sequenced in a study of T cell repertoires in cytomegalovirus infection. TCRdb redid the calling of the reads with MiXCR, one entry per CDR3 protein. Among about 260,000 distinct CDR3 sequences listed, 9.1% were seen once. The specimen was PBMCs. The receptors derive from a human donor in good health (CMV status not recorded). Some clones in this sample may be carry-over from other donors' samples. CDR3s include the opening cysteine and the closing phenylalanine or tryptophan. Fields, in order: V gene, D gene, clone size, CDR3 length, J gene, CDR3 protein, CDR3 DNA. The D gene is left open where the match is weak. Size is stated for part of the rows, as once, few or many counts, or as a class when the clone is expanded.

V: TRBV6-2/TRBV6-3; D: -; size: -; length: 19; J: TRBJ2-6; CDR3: CASSKRTGTPITRANVLTF; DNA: TGTGCCAGCAGTAAGCGCACCGGGACACCCATAACACGGGCCAACGTCCTGACTTTC
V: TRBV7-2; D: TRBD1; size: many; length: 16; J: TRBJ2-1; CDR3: CASSFRQGLGDNEQFF; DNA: TGTGCCAGCAGCTTTCGACAGGGCCTGGGGGACAATGAGCAGTTCTTC
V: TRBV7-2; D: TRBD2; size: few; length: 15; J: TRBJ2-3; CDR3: CASSPSGGSGDTQYF; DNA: TGTGCCAGCAGCCCCAGCGGCGGGAGTGGAGATACGCAGTATTTT
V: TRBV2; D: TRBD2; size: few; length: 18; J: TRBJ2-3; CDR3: CASSPWGLAGDLTDTQYF; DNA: TGTGCCAGCAGCCCATGGGGACTAGCGGGGGACCTCACAGATACGCAGTATTTT
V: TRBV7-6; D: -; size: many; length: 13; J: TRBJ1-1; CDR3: CASSLDSLTPGTF; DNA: TGTGCCAGCAGCTTAGATTCGTTGACACCAGGGACTTTT
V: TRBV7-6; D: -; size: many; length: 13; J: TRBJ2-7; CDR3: CASSISGGDEQYF; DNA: TGTGCCAGCAGCATTAGTGGAGGGGACGAGCAGTACTTC
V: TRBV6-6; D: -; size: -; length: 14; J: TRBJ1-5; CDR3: CASHPLGENQPQHF; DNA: TGTGCCAGCCACCCATTGGGGGAGAATCAGCCCCAGCATTTT
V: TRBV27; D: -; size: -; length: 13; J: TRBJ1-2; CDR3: CASSLRGGYGYTF; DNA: TGTGCCAGCAGTTTAAGGGGGGGCTATGGCTACACCTTC
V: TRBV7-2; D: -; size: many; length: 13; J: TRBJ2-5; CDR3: CASSSPGLQTQYF; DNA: TGTGCCAGCAGCTCTCCGGGCCTTCAGACCCAGTACTTC
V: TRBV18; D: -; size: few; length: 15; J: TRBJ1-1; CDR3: CASSPPRAVNTEAFF; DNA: TGTGCCAGCTCACCACCAAGGGCAGTGAACACTGAAGCTTTCTTT